Listed below are T cell receptor beta chains from one sample, sequenced in a study of post-analysis software for immune sequencing data. TCRdb reprocessed the PCR reads with MiXCR, giving one entry per CDR3 protein. The sample records about 540,000 distinct CDR3 sequences, 30% to 40% being singletons. The specimen sequenced was blood. The origin of the receptors is a girl aged 2-17 years with multiple sclerosis. CDR3s include the opening cysteine and the closing phenylalanine or tryptophan. Size is omitted from some rows. Given values are once, few, many or a class for expanded clones.

TRBJ2-6	few	TRBV18	CASSTIRASTSGANVLTF
TRBJ2-3	few	TRBV25-1	CASMAQGGNTQYF
TRBJ2-1	.	TRBV6-1	CASSEIDRGEQFF
TRBJ1-4	.	TRBV20-1	CSAGQGAFGEKRFF
TRBJ2-4	.	TRBV7-2	CASSPLGALAKNIQYF
TRBJ2-1	few	TRBV27	CASTDTLYNEQFF
TRBJ1-2	.	TRBV20-1	CSAHHGEPSLSGYTF
TRBJ2-6	few	TRBV5-1	CASSTSDRMGSGANVLTF
.	few	TRBV6-1	CASTSLAGYEQYF
TRBJ1-2	few	TRBV29-1	CSVGQGTGYGYTF
TRBJ2-1	.	TRBV19	CATNEQFF
TRBJ1-2	few	TRBV6-6	CASSPRGRTGYTF
TRBJ2-1	many	TRBV6-6	CASSYVSEPYNEQFF
TRBJ2-7	.	TRBV5-1	CASVPGPGRYEQYF
TRBJ1-2	.	TRBV6-5	CASSSSGGWEYGYTF
.	.	TRBV2	CASSVGTPGETQYF
TRBJ2-5	many	TRBV6-6	CASKGSGETQYF
TRBJ2-5	.	TRBV7-6	CASSPNRVETQYF
TRBJ2-7	few	TRBV7-8	CASSLDAGWGGDSYEQYF
TRBJ1-1	.	TRBV11-2	CASSSRIAGGGIGEAFF